The source of this TCR beta chain is a study of shared clonotypes between healthy human individuals. Germline V gives CDR1 KGHSH, CDR2 LQKENI. The V and J ends lost 1 base and 0 bases respectively, with 10 bases between them. This CDR3 comprises 15 residues. Assay: immunoSEQ multiplex PCR; the TCRdb copy retains only in-frame clones and omits some. The sample yields fewer than 2.5 million clones, 90% to 95% seen once. Donors comprised only Caucasian adults living in Nashville, Tennessee. With respect to this clone: Its specificity is not known.

Study-level findings and limits: Naive subsets usually exceeded memory subsets in estimated richness.

The sequence derives from a man aged 18 to 29 in good health. Some clones in this sample may be carry-over from other donors' samples. What was sequenced was naive CD4+ T cells from PBMCs. As to subset: CD45RA+ positively selected. The chain recombines TRBV18 with TRBJ2-7, with D unresolved. This chain's CDR3 is CASSPQGSSSYEQYF. The CDR3 nucleotides are TGTGCCAGCTCACCACAGGGTAGTAGCTCCTACGAGCAGTACTTC.